This T cell receptor (beta chain) was sequenced during a study of Graves' ophthalmopathy and Graves' hyperthyroidism. V was cut by 6 bases and J by 8 bases, with 16 bases left in between. The CDR3 is made up of 13 amino acids. TCR beta CDR3 regions were amplified from RNA transcripts. Second-round multiplex PCR came after a first-round RT-PCR that employed HTBI primers. From the multiplex PCR reads, TCRdb called clonotypes with MiXCR, one entry per CDR3 protein. Of 650,000 to 900,000 distinct CDR3 sequences listed, roughly 40% are singletons. In its sample, this clonotype was seen many times. The source of this sequence is an adult man with Graves' ophthalmopathy. The genes are TRBV12-3 or TRBV12-4 and TRBJ1-2; D might be TRBD1 (5 bases). The sequenced sample was peripheral blood. CDR3 sequence reads: CASSPHGDEGYTF. The CDR3 DNA sequence: TGTGCCAGCAGCCCCCATGGGGACGAGGGCTACACCTTC.